Below, 23 T cell receptor beta chains from the same sample are listed, as sequenced in a study of OX40 agonist ivuxolimab in advanced cancers. Profiled with immunoSEQ multiplex PCR; TCRdb holds only in-frame clones, not every one. Here the sample spans some 35,000 clones, about nine tenths being singletons. The source was CD4+ or CD8+ T cells sorted from blood, collected in a trial of the OX40 agonist ivuxolimab. All receptors derive from an adult with an advanced solid tumor such as melanoma, head and neck, liver or kidney cancer.

The rearrangement joins TRBV2 to TRBJ2-2; D is ambiguous. V gave up 2 bases and J gave up 0 bases, with 7 bases separating them. CDR1 is SNHLY and CDR2 is FYNNEI in the germline V gene. CDR3 length equals 15 residues. The CDR3 sequence: CASSETEPNTGELFF. CDR3 DNA sequence: TGTGCCAGCAGTGAAACAGAACCGAACACCGGGGAGCTGTTTTTT.

The V gene is TRBV6-5, the J gene TRBJ1-5, with D unclear. Germline V CDR1 and CDR2: MNHEY, SVGAGI. This CDR3 spans 15 amino acids. V lost 3 bases and J 6 bases, leaving 15 bases between the germline ends. The CDR3: CASSYSLGGAQPQHF. CDR3 in DNA: TGTGCCAGCAGTTATTCTTTGGGAGGCGCTCAGCCCCAGCATTTT.

V usage is TRBV19 and J usage is TRBJ1-2, with D unclear. The germline CDR1 and CDR2 sequences are LNHDA and SQIVND (reference sequence). The germline V and J ends were trimmed by 3 bases and 0 bases, with 8 bases remaining between them. This CDR3 contains 14 residues. The CDR3 reads CASSIGSANYGYTF. CDR3 sequence (DNA): TGTGCCAGTAGTATTGGCAGTGCTAACTATGGCTACACCTTC.

The rearrangement joins TRBV7-2 to TRBJ2-1; 8 positions agree with TRBD2. The length of the CDR3 is 15 residues. The germline V gene has CDR1 SGHTA and CDR2 FQGNSA. V was clipped by 10 bases and J by 3 bases; unmatched bases: 11. CDR3 coding DNA: TGTGCCATCCAAAAGCGGGGGCCTTACTACAATGAGCAGTTCTTC. Protein product: CAIQKRGPYYNEQFF. Drawing the rest from reference TRBV7-2 and TRBJ2-1, the complete variable domain is GAGVSQSPSNKVTEKGKDVELRCDPISGHTALYWYRQSLGQGLEFLIYFQGNSAPDKSGLPSDRFSAERTGGSVSTLTIQRTQQEDSAVYLCAIQKRGPYYNEQFFGPGTRLTVL.

The rearrangement uses TRBV21-1 and TRBJ2-1; no check of the table's D call, TRBD1, against the DNA was made. TRBV21-1 corresponds to a pseudogene. CDR3 length: 13 residues. The CDR3 reads CASMDRADNEQFF. CDR3 DNA sequence: TGTGCCAGCATGGACAGGGCGGACAATGAGCAGTTCTTC.

The V call is TRBV28, the J call TRBJ2-3, with D perhaps matching TRBD2 (5 bases). V shed 6 bases and J shed 4 bases, with 14 bases lying between them. The germline V gene encodes CDR1 MDHEN and CDR2 SYDVKM. The length of the CDR3 is 14 residues. The CDR3 reads CASRVRGIPDTQYF. In nucleotides, the CDR3 is TGTGCCAGCAGGGTTCGAGGGATACCAGATACGCAGTATTTT.

V gene TRBV14 combines with J gene TRBJ2-5; D not resolved. V was pared by 1 base and J by 2 bases, with 8 bases between. Germline values: CDR1 SGHDN, CDR2 FVKESK. There are 14 residues in the CDR3. Written as DNA, the CDR3 is TGTGCCAGCAGCCAAGTGGGCACACAAGAGACCCAGTACTTC. This codes for CASSQVGTQETQYF.

This chain links TRBV5-5 with TRBJ1-2; unclear D gene. This CDR3 contains 14 residues. Trimming stripped 1 base from V and 0 bases from J, with 7 bases between. Germline CDR1 and CDR2: SGHKS and YYEKEE (reference sequence). CDR3 protein: CASSLNGANYGYTF. The CDR3 DNA follows: TGTGCCAGCAGCTTGAACGGAGCTAACTATGGCTACACCTTC.

The chain recombines TRBV19 with TRBJ2-2, with 8 bases identical to TRBD1. The V segment lost 2 bases and the J segment 2 bases; nucleotides outside the gene matches: 1. This CDR3 contains 15 residues. Germline values: CDR1 LNHDA, CDR2 SQIVND (reference sequence). As DNA, the CDR3 is TGTGCCAGTAGTATACAGGGGGCAAACACCGGGGAGCTGTTTTTT. The encoded protein is CASSIQGANTGELFF.

This chain joins TRBV19 and TRBJ2-1; the match to TRBD2 covers 7 bases. From germline, CDR1 is LNHDA and CDR2 SQIVND (reference sequence). The V gene end was trimmed by 4 bases and the J gene end by 10 bases; junction bases not matched to a gene: 4. The length of the CDR3 is 12 residues. As DNA, the CDR3 is TGTGCCAGTAGTACCTCAGCGGGGGAGCAGTTCTTC. Its protein is CASSTSAGEQFF. The variable domain in full, with the rest retrieved from reference TRBV19 and TRBJ2-1, is DGGITQSPKYLFRKEGQNVTLSCEQNLNHDAMYWYRQDPGQGLRLIYYSQIVNDFQKGDIAEGYSVSREKKESFPLTVTSAQKNPTAFYLCASSTSAGEQFFGPGTRLTVL.

The V and J genes are TRBV14 and TRBJ1-3, with TRBD1 matching 7 bases. Germline lookup yields CDR1 SGHDN and CDR2 FVKESK. The CDR3 consists of 14 residues. V lost 4 bases and J lost 2; bases outside the gene matches: 2. This CDR3 reads CASSRGTAGNTIYF. The CDR3 DNA follows: TGTGCCAGCAGCCGCGGGACAGCTGGAAACACCATATATTTT.

The chain employs TRBV5-6 and TRBJ1-2, with a possible D match to TRBD1 (5 bases). Germline values: CDR1 SGHDT, CDR2 YYEEEE. This CDR3 has 14 residues. V dropped 4 bases and J dropped 2 bases, with 12 bases sitting between them. CDR3 coding DNA: TGTGCCAGCAGCCCAGGGACTTCGAACTATGGCTACACCTTC. Its protein is CASSPGTSNYGYTF.

This clone appeared a few times. CDR3: CASSGDRGSAEQFF. CDR3 nucleotides: TGTGCCAGCAGTGGCGACAGGGGGTCTGCTGAGCAGTTCTTC. The V and J genes are TRBV25-1 and TRBJ2-1; TRBD1 aligns across 9 bases. Germline V gene sequence: CDR1 MGHDK, CDR2 SYGVNS. Trimming removed 4 bases from V and 9 bases from J; junction bases left unmatched: 7. The CDR3 runs to 14 residues.

The rearrangement uses TRBV6-1 and TRBJ1-3; no clear D gene. Looked up from germline, CDR1 is MNHNS and CDR2 is SASEGT. Trimming removed 1 base at V and 8 bases at J, with 6 bases between. The CDR3 sequence is 12 residues long. CDR3 region: CASSEVGYTIYF. CDR3 DNA sequence: TGTGCCAGCAGTGAAGTAGGATACACCATATATTTT.

This chain uses TRBV28 with TRBJ2-7, with unresolved D. The CDR3 runs 16 residues. V was cut by 5 bases and J by 1 base, with 18 bases left in between. In germline, CDR1 is MDHEN, CDR2 SYDVKM. The CDR3 region has the DNA TGTGCCAGCAGTCTCCATCTAGGTATTCTATCCTACGAGCAGTACTTC. Residues: CASSLHLGILSYEQYF.

This rearrangement joins TRBV5-1 to TRBJ2-5; the match to TRBD2 covers 8 bases. The CDR3 spans 15 residues. The germline gives CDR1 SGHRS, CDR2 YFSETQ. V shed 1 base and J 5 bases; nucleotides not matched to a gene: 7. The CDR3 nucleotides are TGCGCCAGCAGCTTGTCCGGGGGGGATTGGGAGACCCAGTACTTC. Its translation: CASSLSGGDWETQYF.

The rearrangement uses TRBV11-2 and TRBJ2-3, with D tentatively TRBD1 (6 bases). Per germline, CDR1 SGHAT and CDR2 FQNNGV. The CDR3 runs 15 residues. V dropped 4 bases and J dropped 2 bases, with 13 bases sitting between them. The CDR3 DNA is TGTGCCAGCAGCTCAGGGGTCGTTTACACAGATACGCAGTATTTT. This translates into CASSSGVVYTDTQYF.

The chain carries TRBV18 and TRBJ2-1, with D maybe TRBD1 (6 bases). CDR3 length: 15 residues. Trimming took off 0 bases at V and 5 bases at J, with 11 bases between the two ends. Per the germline V gene, CDR1 is KGHSH and CDR2 is LQKENI. The CDR3 DNA is TGTGCCAGCTCACCACCCCGGGACACCGACAATGAGCAGTTCTTC. Its protein is CASSPPRDTDNEQFF.

In its sample, this clone was seen a few times. The chain is built from TRBV27 and TRBJ1-6; 7 positions agree with TRBD1. Germline trimming cut 7 bases from V and 8 bases from J; bases unmatched to any gene: 5. Germline CDR1 is MNHEY and CDR2 is SMNVEV (reference sequence). The CDR3 spans 13 residues. CDR3 DNA sequence: TGTGCCAGCAAGAGGGGGCTGGATTCACCCCTCCACTTT. Translation: CASKRGLDSPLHF.

The V call is TRBV11-1, the J call TRBJ2-3, with TRBD1 identical over 7 bases. The junction had 4 bases not matched to a gene; V was cut back by 5 bases and J by 5 bases. The CDR3 runs to 13 residues. The germline CDR1 and CDR2 sequences are SGHAT and FQDESV (reference sequence). The CDR3 protein is CASSPNRGDTQYF. CDR3 DNA: TGTGCCAGCAGCCCCAACAGGGGAGATACGCAGTATTTT.

The chain carries TRBV2 and TRBJ1-5, with D tentatively TRBD1 (5 bases). The CDR3 contains 15 residues. Germline V gives CDR1 SNHLY, CDR2 FYNNEI. Trimming took 6 bases from V and 4 from J, leaving 16 bases between them. Written as DNA, the CDR3 is TGTGCCAGCAGACAGACGGGACCGAGGAATCAGCCCCAGCATTTT. It codes for CASRQTGPRNQPQHF.

The genes are TRBV5-8 and TRBJ2-5, with no clear D. CDR1 and CDR2 from the germline V gene are SGHTS and YDEGEE. The CDR3 contains 11 residues. Trimming took off 5 bases at V and 3 bases at J, with 5 bases between the two ends. CDR3 in DNA: TGTGCCAGCAGAGGAGAAGAGACCCAGTACTTC. Translating it yields CASRGEETQYF.

V usage is TRBV19 and J usage is TRBJ1-2, with D possibly matching TRBD1 (6 bases). Germline loops: CDR1 LNHDA, CDR2 SQIVND (reference sequence). Trimming took 5 bases from V and 4 from J, leaving 20 bases between them. The CDR3 contains 16 residues. CDR3 in amino acids: CASSPTGARRGYGYTF. DNA for the CDR3: TGTGCCAGTAGTCCGACAGGCGCCCGGAGGGGCTATGGCTACACCTTC.